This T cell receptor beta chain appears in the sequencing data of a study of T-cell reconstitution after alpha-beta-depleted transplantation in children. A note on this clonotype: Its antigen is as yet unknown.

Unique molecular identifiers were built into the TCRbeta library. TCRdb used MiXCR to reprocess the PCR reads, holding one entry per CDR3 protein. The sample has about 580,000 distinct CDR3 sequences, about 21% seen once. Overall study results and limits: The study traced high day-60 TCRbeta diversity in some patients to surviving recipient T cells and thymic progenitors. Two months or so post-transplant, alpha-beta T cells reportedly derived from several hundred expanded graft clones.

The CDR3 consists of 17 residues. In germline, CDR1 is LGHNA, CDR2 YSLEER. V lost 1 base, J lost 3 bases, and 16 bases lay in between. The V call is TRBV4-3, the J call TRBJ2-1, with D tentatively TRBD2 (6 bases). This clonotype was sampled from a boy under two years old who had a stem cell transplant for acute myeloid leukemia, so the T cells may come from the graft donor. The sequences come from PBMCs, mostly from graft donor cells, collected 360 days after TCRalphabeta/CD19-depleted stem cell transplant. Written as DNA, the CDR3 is TGCGCCAGCAGCCAAGGGGGGAGGACTCTTGTCTACAATGAGCAGTTCTTC. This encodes CASSQGGRTLVYNEQFF.